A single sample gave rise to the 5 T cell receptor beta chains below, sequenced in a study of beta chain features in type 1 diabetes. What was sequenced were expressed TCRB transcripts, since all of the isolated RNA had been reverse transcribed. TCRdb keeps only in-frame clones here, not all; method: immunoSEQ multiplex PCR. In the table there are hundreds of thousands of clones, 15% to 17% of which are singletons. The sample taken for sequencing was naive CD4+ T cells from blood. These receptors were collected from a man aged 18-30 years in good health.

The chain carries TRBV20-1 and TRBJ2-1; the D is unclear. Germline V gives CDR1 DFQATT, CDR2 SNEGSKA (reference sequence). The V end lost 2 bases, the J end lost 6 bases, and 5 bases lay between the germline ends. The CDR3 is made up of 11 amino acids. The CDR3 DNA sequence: TGCAGTGCTAGATTCCGCAATGAGCAGTTCTTC. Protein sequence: CSARFRNEQFF.

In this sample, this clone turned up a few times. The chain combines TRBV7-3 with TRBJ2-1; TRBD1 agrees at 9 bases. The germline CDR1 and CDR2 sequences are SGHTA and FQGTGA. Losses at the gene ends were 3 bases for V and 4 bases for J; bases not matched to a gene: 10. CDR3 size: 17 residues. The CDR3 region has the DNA TGTGCCAGCAGCTTCATCACGCCGGGACAGGGTTACAATGAGCAGTTCTTC. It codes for CASSFITPGQGYNEQFF. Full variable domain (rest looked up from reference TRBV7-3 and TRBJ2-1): GAGVSQTPSNKVTEKGKYVELRCDPISGHTALYWYRQSLGQGPEFLIYFQGTGAADDSGLPNDRFFAVRPEGSVSTLKIQRTERGDSAVYLCASSFITPGQGYNEQFFGPGTRLTVL.

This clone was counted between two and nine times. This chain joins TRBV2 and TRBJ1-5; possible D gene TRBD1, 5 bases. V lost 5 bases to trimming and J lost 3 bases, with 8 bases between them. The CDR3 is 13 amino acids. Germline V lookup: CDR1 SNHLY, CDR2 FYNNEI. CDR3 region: CASSTGVNQPQHF. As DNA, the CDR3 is TGTGCCAGCAGTACGGGGGTCAATCAGCCCCAGCATTTT.

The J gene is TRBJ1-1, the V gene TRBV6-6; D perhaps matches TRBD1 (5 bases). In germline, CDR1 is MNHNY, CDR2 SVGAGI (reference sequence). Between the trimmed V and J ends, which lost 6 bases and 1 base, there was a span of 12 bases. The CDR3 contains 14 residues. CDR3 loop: CASSPVGTNTEAFF. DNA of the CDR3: TGTGCCAGCAGCCCAGTCGGGACGAACACTGAAGCTTTCTTT.

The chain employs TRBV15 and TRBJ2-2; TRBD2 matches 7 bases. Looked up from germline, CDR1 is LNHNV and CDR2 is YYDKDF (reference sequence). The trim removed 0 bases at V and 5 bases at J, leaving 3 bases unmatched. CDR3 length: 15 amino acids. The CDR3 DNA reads TGTGCCACCAGCAGAGATGGGCGGGGGACCGGGGAGCTGTTTTTT. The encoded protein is CATSRDGRGTGELFF. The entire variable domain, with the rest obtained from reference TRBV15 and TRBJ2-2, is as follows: DAMVIQNPRYQVTQFGKPVTLSCSQTLNHNVMYWYQQKSSQAPKLLFHYYDKDFNNEADTPDNFQSRRPNTSFCFLDIRSPGLGDTAMYLCATSRDGRGTGELFFGEGSRLTVL.